This T cell receptor (beta chain) was profiled in a study of beta chain features in type 1 diabetes. Germline-derived CDR1 and CDR2 are LNHNV and YYDKDF (reference sequence). V was trimmed by 3 bases and J by 5 bases, leaving 14 bases between them. This CDR3 spans 14 amino acids. Since all of the isolated RNA was reverse transcribed, expressed TCRB transcripts were what got sequenced. Some clones are missing from TCRdb's copy, which holds only in-frame ones; the method was immunoSEQ multiplex PCR. In the table there are 400,000 to 550,000 clones, 9.5% to 12% of which are singletons. This clone was found a few times.

V usage is TRBV15 and J usage is TRBJ2-7; D is unresolved. The sample comprised naive CD4+ T cells from blood. This clonotype was obtained from a woman younger than 35 in good health. The chain's CDR3 is CATSRPGPADEQYF. DNA for the CDR3: TGTGCCACCAGCAGGCCGGGCCCTGCGGACGAGCAGTACTTC.